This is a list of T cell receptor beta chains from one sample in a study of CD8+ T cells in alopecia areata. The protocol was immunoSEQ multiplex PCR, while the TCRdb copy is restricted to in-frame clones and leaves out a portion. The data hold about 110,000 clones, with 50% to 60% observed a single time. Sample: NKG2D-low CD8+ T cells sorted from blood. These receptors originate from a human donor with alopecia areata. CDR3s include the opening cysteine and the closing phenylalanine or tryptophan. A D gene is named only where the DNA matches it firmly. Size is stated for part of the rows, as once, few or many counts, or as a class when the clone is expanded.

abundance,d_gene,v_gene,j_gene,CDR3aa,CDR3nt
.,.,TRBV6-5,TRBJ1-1,CASHAGSMNTEAFF,TGTGCCAGCCACGCGGGGTCAATGAACACTGAAGCTTTCTTT
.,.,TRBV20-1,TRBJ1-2,CSPLRNGYTF,TGCAGTCCCCTCAGGAATGGCTACACCTTC
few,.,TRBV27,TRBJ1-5,CASSGTRVYSNQPQHF,TGTGCCAGCAGTGGTACCAGGGTCTATAGCAATCAGCCCCAGCATTTT
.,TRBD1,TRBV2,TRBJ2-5,CASSEVWGQGAETQYF,TGTGCCAGCAGTGAAGTATGGGGACAGGGAGCGGAGACCCAGTACTTC
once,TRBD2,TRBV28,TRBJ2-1,CASSLQRGVHNEQFF,TGTGCCAGCAGTCTCCAGCGGGGGGTCCACAATGAGCAGTTCTTC
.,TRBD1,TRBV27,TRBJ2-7,CASARTGVPRVNEQYF,TGTGCCAGCGCTAGGACAGGGGTCCCCCGGGTGAACGAGCAGTACTTC
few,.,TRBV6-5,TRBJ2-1,CASSPISNEQFF,TGTGCCAGCAGTCCGATTTCCAATGAGCAGTTCTTC
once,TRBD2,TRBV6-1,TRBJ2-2,CASHRASGRAGELFF,TGTGCCAGCCACCGGGCTAGCGGGAGAGCCGGGGAGCTGTTTTTT
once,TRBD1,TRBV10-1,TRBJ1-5,CASSDGDRDQPQHF,TGCGCCAGCAGTGACGGGGACAGGGACCAGCCCCAGCATTTT
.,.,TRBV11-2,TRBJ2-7,CASSPRQEIYEQYF,TGTGCCAGCAGCCCCCGACAGGAGATATACGAGCAGTACTTC
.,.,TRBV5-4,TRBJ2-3,CASSLDQVEDTQYF,TGTGCCAGCAGCTTGGACCAGGTTGAAGATACGCAGTATTTT
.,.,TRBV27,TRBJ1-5,CASDTQGSSNQPQHF,TGTGCCAGTGATACACAGGGTTCGAGCAATCAGCCCCAGCATTTT
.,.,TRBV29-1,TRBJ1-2,CSVITYDNYGYTF,TGCAGCGTTATAACGTATGATAACTATGGCTACACCTTC
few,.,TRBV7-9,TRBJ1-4,CASSFGNEKLFF,TGTGCCAGCAGTTTTGGCAATGAAAAACTGTTTTTT